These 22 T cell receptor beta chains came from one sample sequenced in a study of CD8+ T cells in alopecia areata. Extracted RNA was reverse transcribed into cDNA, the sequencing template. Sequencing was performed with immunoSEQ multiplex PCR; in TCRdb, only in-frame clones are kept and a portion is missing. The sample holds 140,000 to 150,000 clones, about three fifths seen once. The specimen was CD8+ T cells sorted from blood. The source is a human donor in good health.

The CDR3 region has the DNA TGTGCCAGCAGCTTAGCCGCCGGTCTGTACCAAGAGACCCAGTACTTC. It encodes CASSLAAGLYQETQYF. The chain carries TRBV11-2 and TRBJ2-5, with D uncertain. Germline assignment: CDR1 SGHAT and CDR2 FQNNGV. The CDR3 covers 16 residues. Trimming shortened V by 1 base and J by 0 bases, and 12 bases separated the two germline ends.

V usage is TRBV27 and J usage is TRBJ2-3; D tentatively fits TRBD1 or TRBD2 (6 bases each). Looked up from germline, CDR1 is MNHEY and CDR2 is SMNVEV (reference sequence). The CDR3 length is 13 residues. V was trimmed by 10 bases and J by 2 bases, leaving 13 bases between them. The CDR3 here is CATARGPTDTQYF. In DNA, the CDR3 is TGTGCCACCGCCCGGGGGCCCACAGATACGCAGTATTTT.

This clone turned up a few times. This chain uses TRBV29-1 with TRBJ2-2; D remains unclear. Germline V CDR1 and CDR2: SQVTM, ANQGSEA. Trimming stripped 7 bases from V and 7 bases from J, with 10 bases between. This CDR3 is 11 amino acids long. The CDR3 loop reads CSALQVGELFF. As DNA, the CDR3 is TGCAGCGCACTCCAGGTCGGGGAGCTGTTTTTT.

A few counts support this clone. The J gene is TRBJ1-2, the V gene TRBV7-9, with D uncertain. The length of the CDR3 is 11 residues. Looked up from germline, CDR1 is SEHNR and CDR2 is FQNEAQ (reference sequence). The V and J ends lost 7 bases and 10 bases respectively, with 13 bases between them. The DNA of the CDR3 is TGTGCCAGCAAAGAGGGTCCCGTCTACACCTTC. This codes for CASKEGPVYTF.

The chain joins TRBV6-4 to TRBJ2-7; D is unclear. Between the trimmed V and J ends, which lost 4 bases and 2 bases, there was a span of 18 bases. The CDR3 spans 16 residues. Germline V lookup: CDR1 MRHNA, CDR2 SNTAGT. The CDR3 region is CASSGPARRRPYEQYF. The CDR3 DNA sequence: TGTGCCAGCAGTGGCCCGGCCAGGCGGCGACCCTACGAGCAGTACTTC.

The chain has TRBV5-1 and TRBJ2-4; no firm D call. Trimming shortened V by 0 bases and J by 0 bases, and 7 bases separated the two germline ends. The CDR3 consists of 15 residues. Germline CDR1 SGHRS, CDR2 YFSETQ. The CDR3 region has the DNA TGCGCCAGCAGCTTGGGTGACCTAGCCAAAAACATTCAGTACTTC. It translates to CASSLGDLAKNIQYF.

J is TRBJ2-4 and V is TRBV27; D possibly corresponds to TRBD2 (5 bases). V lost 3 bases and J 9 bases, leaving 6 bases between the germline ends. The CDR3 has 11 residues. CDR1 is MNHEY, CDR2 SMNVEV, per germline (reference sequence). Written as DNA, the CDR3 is TGTGCCAGCAGTTTCGGAGGCATTCAGTACTTC. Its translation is CASSFGGIQYF.

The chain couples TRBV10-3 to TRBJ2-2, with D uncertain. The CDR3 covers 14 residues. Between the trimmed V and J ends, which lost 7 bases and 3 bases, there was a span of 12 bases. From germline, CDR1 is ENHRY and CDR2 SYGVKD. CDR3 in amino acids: CAIIQELHTGELFF. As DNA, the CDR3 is TGTGCCATCATCCAAGAATTGCACACCGGGGAGCTGTTTTTT.

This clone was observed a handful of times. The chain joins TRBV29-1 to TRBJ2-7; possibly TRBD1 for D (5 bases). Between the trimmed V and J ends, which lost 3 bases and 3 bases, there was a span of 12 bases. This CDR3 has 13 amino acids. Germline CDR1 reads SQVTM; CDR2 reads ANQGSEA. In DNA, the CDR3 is TGCAGCGTTGAGGAGAAGCAGGGCTACGAGCAGTACTTC. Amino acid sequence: CSVEEKQGYEQYF.

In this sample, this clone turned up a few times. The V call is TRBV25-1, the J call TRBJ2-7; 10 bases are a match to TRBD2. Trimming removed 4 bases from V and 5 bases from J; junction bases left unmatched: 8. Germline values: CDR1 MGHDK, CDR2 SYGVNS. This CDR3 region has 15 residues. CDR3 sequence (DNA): TGTGCCAGCAGTGGGGATCTAGCGGGAGTGCACGAGCAGTACTTC. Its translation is CASSGDLAGVHEQYF.

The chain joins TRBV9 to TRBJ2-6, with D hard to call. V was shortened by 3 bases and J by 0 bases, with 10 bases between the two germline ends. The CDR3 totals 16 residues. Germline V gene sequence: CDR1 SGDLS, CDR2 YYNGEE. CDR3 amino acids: CASSADLSSGANVLTF. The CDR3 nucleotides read TGTGCCAGCAGCGCCGACTTGAGCTCTGGGGCCAACGTCCTGACTTTC.

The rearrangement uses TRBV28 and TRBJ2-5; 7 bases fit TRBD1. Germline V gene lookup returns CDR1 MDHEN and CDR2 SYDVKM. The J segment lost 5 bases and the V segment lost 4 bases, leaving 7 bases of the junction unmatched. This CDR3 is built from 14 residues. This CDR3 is CASSWIDRVETQYF. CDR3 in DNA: TGTGCCAGCAGTTGGATCGACAGGGTGGAGACCCAGTACTTC.

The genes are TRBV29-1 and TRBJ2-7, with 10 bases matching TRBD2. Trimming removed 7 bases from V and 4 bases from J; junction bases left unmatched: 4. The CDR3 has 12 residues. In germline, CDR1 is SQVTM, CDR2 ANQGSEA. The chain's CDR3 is CSATTSGYEQYF. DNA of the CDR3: TGCAGCGCCACGACTAGCGGGTACGAGCAGTACTTC.

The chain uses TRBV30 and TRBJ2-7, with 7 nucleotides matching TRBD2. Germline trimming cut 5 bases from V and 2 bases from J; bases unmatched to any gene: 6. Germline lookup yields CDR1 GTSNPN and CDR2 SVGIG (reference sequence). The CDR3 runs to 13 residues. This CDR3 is CAWDSGGAYEQYF. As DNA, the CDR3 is TGTGCCTGGGATTCGGGGGGAGCCTACGAGCAGTACTTC.

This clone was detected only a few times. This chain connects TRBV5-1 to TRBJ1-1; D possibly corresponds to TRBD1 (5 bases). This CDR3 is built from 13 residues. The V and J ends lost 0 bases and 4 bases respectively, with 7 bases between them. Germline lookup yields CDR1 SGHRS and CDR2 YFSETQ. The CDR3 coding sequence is TGCGCCAGCAGCTTGGGACAGATCACTGAAGCTTTCTTT. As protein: CASSLGQITEAFF.

This CDR3 reads CASGLVTYEQYF. The DNA for the CDR3 is TGTGCTAGTGGTTTGGTTACCTACGAGCAGTACTTC. The rearrangement uses TRBV12-5 and TRBJ2-7; no clear D. CDR1 and CDR2 from the germline V gene are LGHNT and FRNRAP. V lost 0 bases and J 2 bases, leaving 2 bases between the germline ends. The length of the CDR3 is 12 residues.

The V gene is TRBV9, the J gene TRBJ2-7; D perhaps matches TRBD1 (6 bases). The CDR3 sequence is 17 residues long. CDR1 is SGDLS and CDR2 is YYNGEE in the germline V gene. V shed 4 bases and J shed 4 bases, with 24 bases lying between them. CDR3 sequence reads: CASSSPKDSQGSYEQYF. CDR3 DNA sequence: TGTGCCAGCAGCTCCCCCAAGGACAGCCAGGGGAGTTACGAGCAGTACTTC.

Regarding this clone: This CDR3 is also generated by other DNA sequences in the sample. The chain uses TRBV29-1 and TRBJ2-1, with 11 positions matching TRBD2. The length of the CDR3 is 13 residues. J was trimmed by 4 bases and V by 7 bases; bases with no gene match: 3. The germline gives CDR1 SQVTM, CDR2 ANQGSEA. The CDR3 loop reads CSAGTSGYNEQFF. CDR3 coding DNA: TGCAGCGCCGGGACTAGCGGTTACAATGAGCAGTTCTTC.

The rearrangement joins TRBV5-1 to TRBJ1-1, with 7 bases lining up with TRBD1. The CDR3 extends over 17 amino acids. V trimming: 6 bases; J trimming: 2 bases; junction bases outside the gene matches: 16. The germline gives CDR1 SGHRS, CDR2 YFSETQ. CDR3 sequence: CASTPTGTGVINTEAFF. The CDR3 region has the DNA TGCGCCAGCACCCCGACAGGAACAGGGGTAATCAACACTGAAGCTTTCTTT.

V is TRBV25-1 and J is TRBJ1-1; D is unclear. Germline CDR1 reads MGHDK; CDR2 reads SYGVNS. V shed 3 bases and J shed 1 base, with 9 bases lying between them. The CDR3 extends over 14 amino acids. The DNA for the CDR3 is TGTGCCAGCAGTGATTGGTCCTCGAACACTGAAGCTTTCTTT. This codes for CASSDWSSNTEAFF.

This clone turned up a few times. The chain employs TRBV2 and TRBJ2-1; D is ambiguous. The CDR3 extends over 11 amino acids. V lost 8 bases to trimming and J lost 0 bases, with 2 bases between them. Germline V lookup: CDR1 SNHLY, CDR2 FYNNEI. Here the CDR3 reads CASLSYNEQFF. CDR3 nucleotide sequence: TGTGCCAGCCTCTCCTACAATGAGCAGTTCTTC.

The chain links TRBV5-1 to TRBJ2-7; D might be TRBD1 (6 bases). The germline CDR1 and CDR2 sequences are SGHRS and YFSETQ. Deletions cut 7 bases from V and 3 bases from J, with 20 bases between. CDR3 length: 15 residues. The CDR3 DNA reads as TGCGCCAGCTCCACTACAGGGCCGTACCTCTACGAGCAGTACTTC. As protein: CASSTTGPYLYEQYF.